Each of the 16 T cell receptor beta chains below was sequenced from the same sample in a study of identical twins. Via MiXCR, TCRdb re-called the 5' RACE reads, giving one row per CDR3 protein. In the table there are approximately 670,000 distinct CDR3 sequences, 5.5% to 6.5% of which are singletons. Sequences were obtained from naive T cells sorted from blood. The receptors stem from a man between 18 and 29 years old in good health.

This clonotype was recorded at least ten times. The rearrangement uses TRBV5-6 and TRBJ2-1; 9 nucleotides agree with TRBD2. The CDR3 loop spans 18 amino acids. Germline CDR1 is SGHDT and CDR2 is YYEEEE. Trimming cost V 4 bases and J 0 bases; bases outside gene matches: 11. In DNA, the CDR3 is TGTGCCAGCAGCCCGCCTGGACTAGCGATAAGCTCCTACAATGAGCAGTTCTTC. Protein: CASSPPGLAISSYNEQFF.

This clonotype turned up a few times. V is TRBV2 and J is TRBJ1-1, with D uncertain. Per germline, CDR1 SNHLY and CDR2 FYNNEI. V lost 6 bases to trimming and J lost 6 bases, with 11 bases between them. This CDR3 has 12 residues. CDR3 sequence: CASSVNSPEAFF. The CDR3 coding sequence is TGTGCCAGCAGCGTAAACAGCCCTGAAGCTTTCTTT.

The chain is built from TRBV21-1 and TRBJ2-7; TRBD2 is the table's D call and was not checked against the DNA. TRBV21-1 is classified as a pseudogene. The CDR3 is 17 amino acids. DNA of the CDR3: TGTGCCAGCAGCAAAGGTACGAGCGGGAGGCGTCCCTACGAGCAGTACTTC. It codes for CASSKGTSGRRPYEQYF.

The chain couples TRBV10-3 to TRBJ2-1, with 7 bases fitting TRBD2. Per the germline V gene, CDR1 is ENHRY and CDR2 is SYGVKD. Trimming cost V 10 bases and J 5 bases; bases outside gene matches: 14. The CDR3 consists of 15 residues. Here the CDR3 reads CATVGSTGGNNEQFF. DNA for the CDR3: TGTGCCACCGTGGGAAGTACGGGGGGAAACAATGAGCAGTTCTTC.

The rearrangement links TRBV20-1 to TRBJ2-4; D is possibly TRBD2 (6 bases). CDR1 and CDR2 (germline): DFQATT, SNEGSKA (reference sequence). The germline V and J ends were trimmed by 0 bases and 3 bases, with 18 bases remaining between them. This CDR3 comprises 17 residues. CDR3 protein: CSAREGGRFSFKNIQYF. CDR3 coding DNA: TGCAGTGCTAGAGAGGGGGGACGCTTCTCCTTCAAAAACATTCAGTACTTC.

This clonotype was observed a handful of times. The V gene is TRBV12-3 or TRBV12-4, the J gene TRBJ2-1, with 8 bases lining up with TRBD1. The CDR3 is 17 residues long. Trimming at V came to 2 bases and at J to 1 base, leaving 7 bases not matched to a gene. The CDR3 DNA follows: TGTGCCAGCAGTTTAACGACAGGGGCCGGTTCCTACAATGAGCAGTTCTTC. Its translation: CASSLTTGAGSYNEQFF.

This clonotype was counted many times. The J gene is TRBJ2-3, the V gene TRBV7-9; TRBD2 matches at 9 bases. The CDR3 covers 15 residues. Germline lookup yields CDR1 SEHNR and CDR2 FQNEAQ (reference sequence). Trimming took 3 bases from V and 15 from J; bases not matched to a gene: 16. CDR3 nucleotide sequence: TGTGCCAGCAGCTTGGTTTGGCGGGAGGGCCCCCGCGGATATTTT. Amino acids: CASSLVWREGPRGYF.

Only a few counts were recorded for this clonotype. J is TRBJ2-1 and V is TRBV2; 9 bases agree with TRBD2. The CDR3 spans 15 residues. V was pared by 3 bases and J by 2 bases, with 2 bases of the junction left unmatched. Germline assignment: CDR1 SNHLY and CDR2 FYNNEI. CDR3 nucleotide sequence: TGTGCCAGCAGTGACTCTAGCGGGGCCTACAATGAGCAGTTCTTC. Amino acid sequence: CASSDSSGAYNEQFF.

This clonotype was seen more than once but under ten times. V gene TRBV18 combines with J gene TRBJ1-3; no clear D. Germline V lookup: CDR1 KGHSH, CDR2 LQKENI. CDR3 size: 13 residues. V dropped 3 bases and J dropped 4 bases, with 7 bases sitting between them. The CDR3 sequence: CASSPKVGNTIYF. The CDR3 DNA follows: TGTGCCAGCTCACCGAAGGTCGGAAACACCATATATTTT.

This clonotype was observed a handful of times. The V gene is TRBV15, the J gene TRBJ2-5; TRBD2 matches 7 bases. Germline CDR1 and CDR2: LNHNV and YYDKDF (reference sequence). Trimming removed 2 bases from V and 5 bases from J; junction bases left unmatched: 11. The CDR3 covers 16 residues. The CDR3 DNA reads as TGTGCCACCAGCAGACCCCCTGGACTAGTGAACGAGACCCAGTACTTC. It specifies CATSRPPGLVNETQYF.

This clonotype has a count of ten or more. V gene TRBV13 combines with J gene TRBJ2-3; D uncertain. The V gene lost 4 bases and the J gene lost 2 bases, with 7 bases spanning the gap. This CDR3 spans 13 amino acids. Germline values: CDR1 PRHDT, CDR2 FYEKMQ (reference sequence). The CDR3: CASSYSDTDTQYF. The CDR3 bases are TGTGCCAGCAGCTACTCCGACACAGATACGCAGTATTTT.

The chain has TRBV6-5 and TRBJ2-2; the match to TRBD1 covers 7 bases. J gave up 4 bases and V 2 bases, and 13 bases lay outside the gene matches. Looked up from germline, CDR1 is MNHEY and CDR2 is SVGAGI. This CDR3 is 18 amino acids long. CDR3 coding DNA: TGTGCCAGCAGTTACCTCGACGAGACGACAGGGCCCACCGGGGAGCTGTTTTTT. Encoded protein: CASSYLDETTGPTGELFF.

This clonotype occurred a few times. CDR3 DNA: TGTGCCAGCAGCTTAAGACGGCGGGAAACAAGGCAAGAGACCCAGTACTTC. Translation gives CASSLRRRETRQETQYF. The chain uses TRBV7-9 and TRBJ2-5; D may be TRBD2 (6 bases). Germline V gives CDR1 SEHNR, CDR2 FQNEAQ (reference sequence). V lost 2 bases, J lost 2 bases, and 18 bases lay in between. The CDR3 consists of 17 residues.

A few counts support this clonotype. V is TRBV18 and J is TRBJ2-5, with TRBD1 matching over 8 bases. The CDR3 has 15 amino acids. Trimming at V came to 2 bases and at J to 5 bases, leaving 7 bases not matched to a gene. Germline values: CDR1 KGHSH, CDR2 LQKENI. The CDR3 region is CASSPDQGAGETQYF. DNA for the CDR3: TGTGCCAGCTCACCAGATCAGGGGGCTGGGGAGACCCAGTACTTC.

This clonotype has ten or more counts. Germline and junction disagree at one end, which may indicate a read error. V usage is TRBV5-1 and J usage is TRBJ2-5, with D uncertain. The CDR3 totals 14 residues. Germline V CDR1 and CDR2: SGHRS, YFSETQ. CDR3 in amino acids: CASSLGGPQETQYF. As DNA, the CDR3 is TGTGCCAGCAGTTTAGGCGGTCCCCAAGAGACCCAGTACTTC.

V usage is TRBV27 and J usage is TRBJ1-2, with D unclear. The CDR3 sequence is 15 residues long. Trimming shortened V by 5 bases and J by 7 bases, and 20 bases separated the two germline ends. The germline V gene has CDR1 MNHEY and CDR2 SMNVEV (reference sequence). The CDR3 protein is CASSPASVGFGGYTF. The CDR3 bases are TGTGCCAGCAGTCCCGCCTCGGTGGGATTTGGTGGCTACACCTTC.